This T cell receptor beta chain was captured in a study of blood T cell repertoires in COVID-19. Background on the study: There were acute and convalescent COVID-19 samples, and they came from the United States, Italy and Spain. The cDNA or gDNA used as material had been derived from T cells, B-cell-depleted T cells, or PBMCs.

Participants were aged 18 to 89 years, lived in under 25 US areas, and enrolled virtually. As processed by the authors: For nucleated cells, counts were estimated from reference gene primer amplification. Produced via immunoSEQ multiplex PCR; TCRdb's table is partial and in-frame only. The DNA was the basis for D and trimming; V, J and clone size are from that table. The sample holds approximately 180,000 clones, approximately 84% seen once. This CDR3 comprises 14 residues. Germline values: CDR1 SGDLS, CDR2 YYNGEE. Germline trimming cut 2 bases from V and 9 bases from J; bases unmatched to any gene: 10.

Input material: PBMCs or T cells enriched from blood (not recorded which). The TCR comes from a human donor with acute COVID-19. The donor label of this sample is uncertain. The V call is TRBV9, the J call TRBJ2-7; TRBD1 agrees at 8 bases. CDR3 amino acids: CASSVTGQDFGQYF. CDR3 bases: TGTGCCAGCAGCGTCACGGGACAGGATTTCGGGCAGTACTTC. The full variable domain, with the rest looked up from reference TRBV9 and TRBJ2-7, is DSGVTQTPKHLITATGQRVTLRCSPRSGDLSVYWYQQSLDQGLQFLIQYYNGEERAKGNILERFSAQQFPDLHSELNLSSLELGDSALYFCASSVTGQDFGQYFGPGTRLTVT.